The rows below give T cell receptor beta chains drawn from one sample of a study of OX40 agonist ivuxolimab in advanced cancers. Assay: immunoSEQ multiplex PCR; the TCRdb copy retains only in-frame clones and omits some. The profile shows 100,000 or so clones, approximately 90% of them singletons. Specimen: CD4+ or CD8+ T cells sorted from blood, collected in a trial of the OX40 agonist ivuxolimab. These receptors were obtained from an adult with an advanced solid tumor such as melanoma, head and neck, liver or kidney cancer. Each CDR3 is given with its conserved first and last residue. Fields, in order: clone size, V gene, CDR3 length, D gene, J gene, CDR3 DNA, CDR3 protein. D genes are given only for firm matches. Size values are once, few and many counts, or a class for expanded clones, and some rows have none.

.,TRBV7-9,19,TRBD1,TRBJ2-6,TGTGCCAGCAGCTTAGGGGCCGGGACAGGGATTACAGGGGCCAACGTCCTGACTTTC,CASSLGAGTGITGANVLTF
.,TRBV30,11,.,TRBJ2-7,TGTGCCTGGAGCTTTGGAGGGGAGCAGTACTTC,CAWSFGGEQYF
.,TRBV6-6,14,.,TRBJ2-7,TGTGCCAGCAGCCCGGACACGACTAGGACTGTGCAGTACTTC,CASSPDTTRTVQYF
.,TRBV18,13,.,TRBJ2-5,TGTGCCAGCCGAAAGCCCGGCATTGAGACCCAGTACTTC,CASRKPGIETQYF
.,TRBV7-5,15,.,TRBJ1-1,TGTGCCAGAAGCTTAGAGGGCCTTGGGAACACTGAAGCTTTCTTT,CARSLEGLGNTEAFF
.,TRBV15,13,.,TRBJ1-2,TGTGCCACCAGCAGAGTCCGGGACTATGGCTACACCTTC,CATSRVRDYGYTF
once,TRBV28,13,.,TRBJ2-1,TGTGCCAGCAGCGGGCCGATCTACAATGAGCAGTTCTTC,CASSGPIYNEQFF
.,TRBV7-3,15,TRBD2,TRBJ2-1,TGTGCCAGCAGCCAACTAGCGGGAGGGCTCAATGAGCAGTTCTTC,CASSQLAGGLNEQFF
.,TRBV27,17,TRBD2,TRBJ2-3,TGTGCCAGCAGTTTCCTCGGGACTAGCGGGAGGCCAGATACGCAGTATTTT,CASSFLGTSGRPDTQYF
.,TRBV7-2,12,.,TRBJ2-5,TGTGCCAGCAGCTTAGTGGTAGAGACCCAGTACTTC,CASSLVVETQYF
.,TRBV2,15,TRBD2,TRBJ2-1,TGTGCCAGCAAACTAGCGGAGAGCTCCTACAATGAGCAGTTCTTC,CASKLAESSYNEQFF
.,TRBV7-9,15,.,TRBJ1-1,TGTGCCAGCAGCTTAGCGAGGACTCGGAGGACTGAAGCTTTCTTT,CASSLARTRRTEAFF
.,TRBV7-2,16,TRBD2,TRBJ2-4,TGTGCCAGCAGCTTACTAGCGGAGGGGCTAAAAAACATTCAGTACTTC,CASSLLAEGLKNIQYF
.,TRBV28,14,.,TRBJ1-2,TGTGCCAGCAGTTTTTCGGTATCCGACTATGGCTACACCTTC,CASSFSVSDYGYTF